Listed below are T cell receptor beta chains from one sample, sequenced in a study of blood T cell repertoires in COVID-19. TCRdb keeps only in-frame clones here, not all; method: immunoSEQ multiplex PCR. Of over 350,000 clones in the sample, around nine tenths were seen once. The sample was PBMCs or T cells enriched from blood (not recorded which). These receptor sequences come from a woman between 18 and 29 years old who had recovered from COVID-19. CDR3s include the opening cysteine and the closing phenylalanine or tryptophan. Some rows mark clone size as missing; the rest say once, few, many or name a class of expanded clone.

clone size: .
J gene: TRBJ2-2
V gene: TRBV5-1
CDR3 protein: CASSADTGTSGGARTGELFF

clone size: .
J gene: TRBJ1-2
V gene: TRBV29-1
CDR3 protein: CSVDGGHYGYTF

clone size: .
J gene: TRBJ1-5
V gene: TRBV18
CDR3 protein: CASSPPMRGGQPQHF

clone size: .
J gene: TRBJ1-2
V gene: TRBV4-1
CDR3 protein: CASSQDSQGKGGYTF

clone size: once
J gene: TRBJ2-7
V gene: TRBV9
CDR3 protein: CASSVALGSSYEQYF

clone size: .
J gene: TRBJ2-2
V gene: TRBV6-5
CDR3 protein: CASSYSTVSTGELFF

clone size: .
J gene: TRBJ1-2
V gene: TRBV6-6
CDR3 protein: CASSWTGRGSDYGYTF

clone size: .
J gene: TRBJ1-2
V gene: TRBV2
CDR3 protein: CASSENSYGYTF

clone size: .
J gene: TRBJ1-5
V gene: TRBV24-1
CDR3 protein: CATSDFPSQPQHF

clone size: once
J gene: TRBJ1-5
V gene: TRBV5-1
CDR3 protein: CASSREPRGQGNQPQHF

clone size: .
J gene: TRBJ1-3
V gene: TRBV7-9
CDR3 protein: CASSLGRGLGNTIYF

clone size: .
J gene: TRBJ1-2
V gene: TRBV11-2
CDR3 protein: CASSLRGTEFYGYTF

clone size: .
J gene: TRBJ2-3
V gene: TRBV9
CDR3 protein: CASSPIAKPTDTQYF

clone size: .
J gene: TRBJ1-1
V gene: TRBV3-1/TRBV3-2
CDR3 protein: CASSPRQGRRDTEAFF

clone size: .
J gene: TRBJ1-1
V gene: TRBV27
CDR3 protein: CASRSESTGWTEAFF

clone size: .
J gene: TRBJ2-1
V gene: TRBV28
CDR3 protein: CASSQAQRGVLVYNEQFF

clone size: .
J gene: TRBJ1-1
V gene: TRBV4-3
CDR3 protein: CASSQDWSGTEAFF

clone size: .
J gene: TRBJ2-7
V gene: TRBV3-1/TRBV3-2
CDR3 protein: CASSQDGRVEQYF

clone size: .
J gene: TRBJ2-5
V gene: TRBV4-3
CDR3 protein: CASSPGLETETQYF

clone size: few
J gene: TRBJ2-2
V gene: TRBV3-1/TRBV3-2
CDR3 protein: CASSHAGGRNTGELFF

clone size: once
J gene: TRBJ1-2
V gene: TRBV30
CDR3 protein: CAWSRAGTPYGYTF

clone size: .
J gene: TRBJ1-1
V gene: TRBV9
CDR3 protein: CASSEVGVWNTEAFF

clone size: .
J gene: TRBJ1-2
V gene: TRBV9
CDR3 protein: CASSAQQGSAYGYTF

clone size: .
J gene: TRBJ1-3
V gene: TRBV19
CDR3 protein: CARIRGDTIYF

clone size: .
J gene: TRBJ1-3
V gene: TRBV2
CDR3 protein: CASGGESGNTIYF

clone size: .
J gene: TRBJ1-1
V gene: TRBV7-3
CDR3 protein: CASSQETPNEAFF

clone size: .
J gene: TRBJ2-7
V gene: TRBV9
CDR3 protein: CASGPTGSYEQYF

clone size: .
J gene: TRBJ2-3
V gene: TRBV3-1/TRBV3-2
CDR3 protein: CASSQLVDRSTDTQYF

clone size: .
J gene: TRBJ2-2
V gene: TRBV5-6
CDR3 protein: CASSLSLTGELFF

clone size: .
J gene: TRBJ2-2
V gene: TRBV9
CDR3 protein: CASSVSETNTGELFF

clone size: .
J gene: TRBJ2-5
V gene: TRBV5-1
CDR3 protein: CASSSRTSEGETQYF

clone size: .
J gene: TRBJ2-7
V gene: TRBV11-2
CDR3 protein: CASSLAGYEQYF

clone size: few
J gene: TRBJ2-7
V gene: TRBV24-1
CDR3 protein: CATSDSGLSYEQYF

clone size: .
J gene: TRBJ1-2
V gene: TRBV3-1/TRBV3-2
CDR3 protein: CASSQPGTRVNYGYTF

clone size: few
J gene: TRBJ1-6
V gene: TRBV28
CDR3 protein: CASSYPGSIRDSPLHF

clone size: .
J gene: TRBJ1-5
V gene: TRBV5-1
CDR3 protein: CASSLGLENQPQHF

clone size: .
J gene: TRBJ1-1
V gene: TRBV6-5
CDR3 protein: CASSSMDREYTEAFF